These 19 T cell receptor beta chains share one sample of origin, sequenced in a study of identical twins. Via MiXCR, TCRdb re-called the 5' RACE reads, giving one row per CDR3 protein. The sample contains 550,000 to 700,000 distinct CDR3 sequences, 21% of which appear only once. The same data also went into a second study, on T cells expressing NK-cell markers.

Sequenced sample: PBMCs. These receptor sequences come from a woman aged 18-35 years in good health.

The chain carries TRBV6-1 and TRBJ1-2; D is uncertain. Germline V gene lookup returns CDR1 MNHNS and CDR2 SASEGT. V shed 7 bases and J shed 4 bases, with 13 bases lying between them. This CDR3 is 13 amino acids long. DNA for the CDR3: TGTGCCAGCACTCTTCCAATCAGCTATGGCTACACCTTC. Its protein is CASTLPISYGYTF.

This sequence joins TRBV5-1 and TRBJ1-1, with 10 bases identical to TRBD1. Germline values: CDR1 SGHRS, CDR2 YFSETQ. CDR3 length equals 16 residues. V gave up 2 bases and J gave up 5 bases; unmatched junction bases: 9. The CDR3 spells CASSLRPGQGITEAFF. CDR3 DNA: TGCGCCAGCAGCTTAAGACCGGGACAGGGGATAACTGAAGCTTTCTTT. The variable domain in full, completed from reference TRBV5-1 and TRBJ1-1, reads KAGVTQTPRYLIKTRGQQVTLSCSPISGHRSVSWYQQTPGQGLQFLFEYFSETQRNKGNFPGRFSGRQFSNSRSEMNVSTLELGDSALYLCASSLRPGQGITEAFFGQGTRLTVV.

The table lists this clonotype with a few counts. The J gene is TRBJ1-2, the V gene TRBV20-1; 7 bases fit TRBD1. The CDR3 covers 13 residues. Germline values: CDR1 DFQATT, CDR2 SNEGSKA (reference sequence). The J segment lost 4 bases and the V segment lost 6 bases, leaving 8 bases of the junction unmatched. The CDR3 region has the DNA TGCAGTGCCGAGGGGGCAGGGGCCTATGGCTACACCTTC. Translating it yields CSAEGAGAYGYTF.

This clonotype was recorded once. The DNA of the CDR3 is TGTGCCATCAGGACCGTCTCTGGAAACACCATATATTTT. It is translated as CAIRTVSGNTIYF. The chain employs TRBV10-3 and TRBJ1-3; unclear D gene. Looked up from germline, CDR1 is ENHRY and CDR2 is SYGVKD. This CDR3 has 13 amino acids. Trimming left V 6 bases short and J 0 bases short, with 6 bases between.

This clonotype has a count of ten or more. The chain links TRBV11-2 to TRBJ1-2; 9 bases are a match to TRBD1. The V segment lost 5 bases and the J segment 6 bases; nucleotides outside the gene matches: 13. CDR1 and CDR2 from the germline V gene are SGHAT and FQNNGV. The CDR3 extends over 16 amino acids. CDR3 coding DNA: TGTGCCAGCAGCGCCTGGGACAGGGCCGTTGGGGATGGCTACACCTTC. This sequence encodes CASSAWDRAVGDGYTF.

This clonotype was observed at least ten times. The CDR3 coding sequence is TGCGCCAGCAGCTTCGGGTCTTCCAGCGGCGAGCAGTACTTC. As protein: CASSFGSSSGEQYF. The chain employs TRBV5-1 and TRBJ2-7, with D possibly matching TRBD2 (5 bases). Germline assignment: CDR1 SGHRS and CDR2 YFSETQ. Trimming left V 2 bases short and J 6 bases short, with 15 bases between. This CDR3 comprises 14 residues.

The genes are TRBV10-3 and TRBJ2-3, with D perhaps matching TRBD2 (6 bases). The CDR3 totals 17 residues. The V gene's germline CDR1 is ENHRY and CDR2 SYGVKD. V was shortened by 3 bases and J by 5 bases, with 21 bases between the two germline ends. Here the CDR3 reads CAISEGSPGTLGDTQYF. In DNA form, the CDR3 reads TGTGCCATCAGTGAAGGGTCCCCGGGGACTTTAGGAGATACGCAGTATTTT.

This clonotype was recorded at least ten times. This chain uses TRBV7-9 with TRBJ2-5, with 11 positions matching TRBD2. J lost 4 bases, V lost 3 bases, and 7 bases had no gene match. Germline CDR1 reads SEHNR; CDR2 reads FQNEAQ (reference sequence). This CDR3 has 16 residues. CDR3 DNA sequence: TGTGCCAGCAGCTTCGGGACTAGCGGAGGGGCAGAGACCCAGTACTTC. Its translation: CASSFGTSGGAETQYF.

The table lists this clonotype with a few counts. The CDR3 sequence: CASRTGPTNTGELFF. Written as DNA, the CDR3 is TGTGCCAGCAGGACCGGCCCCACGAACACCGGGGAGCTGTTTTTT. This sequence joins TRBV6-1 and TRBJ2-2; D is unresolved. Germline CDR1 is MNHNS and CDR2 is SASEGT. This CDR3 contains 15 residues. V was shortened by 6 bases and J by 0 bases, with 11 bases between the two germline ends.

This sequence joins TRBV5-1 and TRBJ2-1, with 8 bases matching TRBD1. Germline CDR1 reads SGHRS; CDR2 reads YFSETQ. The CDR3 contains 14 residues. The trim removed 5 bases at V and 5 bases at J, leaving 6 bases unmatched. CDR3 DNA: TGCGCCAGCAGGCGACAGGGGTCCGACAATGAGCAGTTCTTC. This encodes CASRRQGSDNEQFF.

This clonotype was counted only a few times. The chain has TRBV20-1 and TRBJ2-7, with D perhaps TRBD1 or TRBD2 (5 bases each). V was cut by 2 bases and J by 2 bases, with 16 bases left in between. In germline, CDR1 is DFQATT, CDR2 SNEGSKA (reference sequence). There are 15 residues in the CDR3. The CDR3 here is CSARRGRTGAYEQYF. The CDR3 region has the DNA TGCAGTGCTAGACGGGGCCGGACCGGGGCCTACGAGCAGTACTTC.

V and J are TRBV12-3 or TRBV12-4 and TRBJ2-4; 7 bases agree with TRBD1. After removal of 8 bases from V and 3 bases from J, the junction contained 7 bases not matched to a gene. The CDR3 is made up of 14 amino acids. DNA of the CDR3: TGTGCCAGCCTACAGGGGAGCGGCAAAAACATTCAGTACTTC. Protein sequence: CASLQGSGKNIQYF.

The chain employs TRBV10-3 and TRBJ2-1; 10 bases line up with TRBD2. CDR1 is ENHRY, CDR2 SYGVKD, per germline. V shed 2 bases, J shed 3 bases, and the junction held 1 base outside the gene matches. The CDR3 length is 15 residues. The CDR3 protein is CAISETSGDYNEQFF. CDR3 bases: TGTGCCATCAGTGAGACTAGCGGGGACTACAATGAGCAGTTCTTC.

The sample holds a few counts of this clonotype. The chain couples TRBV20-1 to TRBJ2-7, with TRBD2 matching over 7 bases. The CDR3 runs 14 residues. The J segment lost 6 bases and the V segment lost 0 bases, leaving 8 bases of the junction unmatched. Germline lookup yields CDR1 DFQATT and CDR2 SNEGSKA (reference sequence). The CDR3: CSAREVKRGSEQYF. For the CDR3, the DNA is TGCAGTGCTAGAGAAGTGAAGCGGGGCTCCGAGCAGTACTTC.

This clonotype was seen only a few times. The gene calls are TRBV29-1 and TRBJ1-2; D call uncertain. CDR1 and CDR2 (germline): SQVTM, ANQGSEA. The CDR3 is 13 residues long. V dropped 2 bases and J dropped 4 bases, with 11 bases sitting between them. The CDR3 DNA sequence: TGCAGCGTTGAAAGCTCAGACACCTATGGCTACACCTTC. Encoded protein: CSVESSDTYGYTF. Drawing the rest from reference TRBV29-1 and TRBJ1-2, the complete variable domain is SAVISQKPSRDICQRGTSLTIQCQVDSQVTMMFWYRQQPGQSLTLIATANQGSEATYESGFVIDKFPISRPNLTFSTLTVSNMSPEDSSIYLCSVESSDTYGYTFGSGTRLTVV.

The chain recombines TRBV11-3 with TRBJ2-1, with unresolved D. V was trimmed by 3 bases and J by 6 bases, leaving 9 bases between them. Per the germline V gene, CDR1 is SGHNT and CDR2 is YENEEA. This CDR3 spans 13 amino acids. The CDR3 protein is CASSFAVRNEQFF. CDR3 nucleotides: TGTGCCAGCAGCTTCGCAGTTCGCAATGAGCAGTTCTTC. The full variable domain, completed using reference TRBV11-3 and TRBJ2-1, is EAGVVQSPRYKIIEKKQPVAFWCNPISGHNTLYWYLQNLGQGPELLIRYENEEAVDDSQLPKDRFSAERLKGVDSTLKIQPAELGDSAVYLCASSFAVRNEQFFGPGTRLTVL.

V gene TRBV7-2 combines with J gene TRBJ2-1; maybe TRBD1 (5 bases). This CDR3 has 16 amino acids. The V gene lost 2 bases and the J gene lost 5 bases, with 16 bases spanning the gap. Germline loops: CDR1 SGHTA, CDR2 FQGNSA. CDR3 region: CASSLIPTGRHNEQFF. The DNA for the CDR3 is TGTGCCAGCAGCTTAATCCCCACAGGCCGCCACAATGAGCAGTTCTTC. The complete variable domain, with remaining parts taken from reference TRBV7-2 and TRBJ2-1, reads GAGVSQSPSNKVTEKGKDVELRCDPISGHTALYWYRQSLGQGLEFLIYFQGNSAPDKSGLPSDRFSAERTGGSVSTLTIQRTQQEDSAVYLCASSLIPTGRHNEQFFGPGTRLTVL.

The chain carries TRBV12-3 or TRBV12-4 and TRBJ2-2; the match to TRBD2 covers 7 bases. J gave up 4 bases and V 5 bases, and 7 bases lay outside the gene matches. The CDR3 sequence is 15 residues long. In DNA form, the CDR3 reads TGTGCCAGCAGTACCTGGACTAGTTCCACCGGGGAGCTGTTTTTT. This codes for CASSTWTSSTGELFF.

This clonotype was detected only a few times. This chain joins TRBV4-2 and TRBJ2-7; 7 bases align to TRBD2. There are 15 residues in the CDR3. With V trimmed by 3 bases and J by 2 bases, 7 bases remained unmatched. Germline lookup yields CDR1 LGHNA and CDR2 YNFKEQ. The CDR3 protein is CASSQIRLAAYEQYF. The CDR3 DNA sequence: TGTGCCAGCAGCCAGATAAGACTAGCTGCCTACGAGCAGTACTTC.